One and the same sample provided the 27 T cell receptor beta chains below, sequenced in a study of shared clonotypes between healthy human individuals. Clones were sequenced by immunoSEQ multiplex PCR, and TCRdb holds only the in-frame ones, with some missing. The sample holds around 200,000 clones; about 93% are singletons and the top ten take around 0.067%. Sequenced sample: naive CD4+ T cells sorted from blood. The subset denotes: CD45RA+ positively selected. Source of these receptors: a woman aged 30 to 39 in good health.

This chain joins TRBV25-1 and TRBJ2-2; no clear D. Germline CDR1 and CDR2: MGHDK and SYGVNS. The CDR3 loop spans 12 amino acids. Trimming left V 8 bases short and J 3 bases short, with 7 bases between. CDR3 DNA sequence: TGTGCCAGCGCGTCCGACACCGGGGAGCTGTTTTTT. It codes for CASASDTGELFF.

This clone was counted a few times. The chain couples TRBV6-1 to TRBJ2-7, with 8 nucleotides matching TRBD2. J gave up 6 bases and V 8 bases, and 6 bases lay outside the gene matches. Germline CDR1 reads MNHNS; CDR2 reads SASEGT. The CDR3 is 12 residues long. The DNA for the CDR3 is TGTGCCAGCGCGGGAGGAAGCCCCGAGCAGTACTTC. It encodes CASAGGSPEQYF.

The chain carries TRBV27 and TRBJ1-5, with 7 positions matching TRBD1. The CDR3 spans 16 residues. V was clipped by 6 bases and J by 2 bases; unmatched bases: 10. The germline V gene has CDR1 MNHEY and CDR2 SMNVEV (reference sequence). As DNA, the CDR3 is TGTGCCAGCAGGGTGACAGGGAACGGTCGCAATCAGCCCCAGCATTTT. It encodes CASRVTGNGRNQPQHF.

About this clone: In the same sample, other DNA sequences code for this CDR3. J is TRBJ1-1 and V is TRBV18; tentatively, D is TRBD1 (5 bases). Trimming removed 2 bases at V and 3 bases at J, with 13 bases between. CDR1 KGHSH and CDR2 LQKENI come from the germline V gene. The CDR3 spans 15 residues. The CDR3 loop is CASSPLAGRDTEAFF. The DNA of the CDR3 is TGTGCCAGCTCACCATTGGCAGGGCGGGACACTGAAGCTTTCTTT.

The chain carries TRBV4-2 and TRBJ1-2, with D possibly TRBD1 on 5 matching bases. The CDR3 is 14 residues long. V was shortened by 5 bases and J by 2 bases, with 12 bases between the two germline ends. Germline loops: CDR1 LGHNA, CDR2 YNFKEQ. The CDR3 region is CASSLLQENYGYTF. In DNA, the CDR3 is TGTGCCAGCAGCTTACTACAGGAAAACTATGGCTACACCTTC.

This clone has just a few counts. The J gene is TRBJ1-2, the V gene TRBV28; the D is unclear. Trimming left V 4 bases short and J 6 bases short, with 6 bases between. CDR1 and CDR2 (germline): MDHEN, SYDVKM. The CDR3 covers 11 residues. This CDR3 is CASSSSNGYTF. CDR3 bases: TGTGCCAGCAGTTCTTCAAATGGCTACACCTTC.

The gene calls are TRBV21-1 and TRBJ2-5; whether TRBD2, the table's D call, matches the DNA was not checked. TRBV21-1 is designated a pseudogene. This CDR3 has 19 amino acids. The DNA of the CDR3 is TGTGCCAGCAGCGTCCTTCGGCAGCGCTTAGCGGGAGTATTGAAGACCCAGTACTTC. It codes for CASSVLRQRLAGVLKTQYF.

The genes are TRBV2 and TRBJ1-6; D remains unclear. The CDR3 runs 12 residues. Germline V lookup: CDR1 SNHLY, CDR2 FYNNEI. Between the trimmed V and J ends, which lost 8 bases and 8 bases, there was a span of 10 bases. The CDR3 spells CASRVQDSPLHF. CDR3 coding DNA: TGTGCCAGCCGGGTCCAAGATTCACCCCTCCACTTT.

The CDR3: CASRTLPDGSEQYF. CDR3 bases: TGTGCCAGCAGGACCCTGCCGGACGGATCCGAGCAGTACTTC. The rearrangement links TRBV6-5 to TRBJ2-7; no firm D call. V lost 6 bases, J lost 6 bases, and 18 bases lay in between. This CDR3 region has 14 residues. Germline loops: CDR1 MNHEY, CDR2 SVGAGI.

About this clone: At one end the junction does not follow the germline gene, possibly because of a read error. V is TRBV19 and J is TRBJ1-5, with no clear D. Germline V gives CDR1 LNHDA, CDR2 SQIVND (reference sequence). The CDR3 is made up of 14 amino acids. CDR3 sequence reads: CASSITGSSQPQHF. DNA of the CDR3: TGTGCCAGTAGTATAACCGGCAGCAGTCAGCCCCAGCATTTT.

This clone appeared once. V gene TRBV9 combines with J gene TRBJ1-2; weak D call: TRBD1 (6 bases). The germline V gene has CDR1 SGDLS and CDR2 YYNGEE. Trimming shortened V by 0 bases and J by 7 bases, and 10 bases separated the two germline ends. The CDR3 is made up of 13 amino acids. The CDR3 sequence is CASSVDRDFGYTF. The CDR3 DNA is TGTGCCAGCAGCGTAGACAGGGATTTTGGCTACACCTTC.

This sequence joins TRBV28 and TRBJ1-2; tentatively, D is TRBD1 (5 bases). The CDR3 runs 14 residues. Trimming took off 0 bases at V and 4 bases at J, with 9 bases between the two ends. Germline V gene lookup returns CDR1 MDHEN and CDR2 SYDVKM. Here the CDR3 reads CASSLWGGGYGYTF. The CDR3 DNA follows: TGTGCCAGCAGTTTATGGGGGGGAGGCTATGGCTACACCTTC.

V is TRBV5-1 and J is TRBJ2-5; TRBD2 matches at 10 bases. The J call is uncertain, as TRBJ2-7 better fits the DNA end. There are 15 residues in the CDR3. In germline, CDR1 is SGHRS, CDR2 YFSETQ. CDR3 protein: CASSPGLADTYEQYF. CDR3 DNA: TGCGCCAGCAGCCCTGGACTAGCGGATACCTACGAGCAGTACTTC.

V usage is TRBV28 and J usage is TRBJ2-5; no clear D. The end of the DNA aligns better with TRBJ2-7, so the J call may be wrong. The CDR3 is made up of 13 amino acids. From germline, CDR1 is MDHEN and CDR2 SYDVKM. The CDR3 region has the DNA TGTGCCAGCAGTTTGGACCAAACCTACGAGCAGTACTTC. As protein: CASSLDQTYEQYF.

About this clone: Other nucleotide sequences from this sample produce the same CDR3. This sequence joins TRBV15 and TRBJ2-7; D gene unclear. This CDR3 spans 14 amino acids. The V end lost 0 bases, the J end lost 2 bases, and 8 bases lay between the germline ends. Germline V gives CDR1 LNHNV, CDR2 YYDKDF (reference sequence). The chain's CDR3 is CATSRDRGAYEQYF. The CDR3 DNA follows: TGTGCCACCAGCAGAGATCGTGGGGCCTACGAGCAGTACTTC.

This chain joins TRBV6-5 and TRBJ1-3; D call uncertain. V shed 6 bases and J shed 7 bases, with 13 bases lying between them. Germline loops: CDR1 MNHEY, CDR2 SVGAGI. This CDR3 comprises 13 residues. This CDR3 is CASRPPSGNTIYF. The CDR3 DNA sequence: TGTGCCAGCAGACCCCCGTCCGGGAACACCATATATTTT.

The V call is TRBV5-1, the J call TRBJ2-3; a weak D match, TRBD2 (5 bases). The CDR3 covers 14 residues. The germline V gene encodes CDR1 SGHRS and CDR2 YFSETQ. Deletions cut 4 bases from V and 6 bases from J, with 15 bases between. The CDR3 is CASSIVGSGDTQYF. CDR3 coding DNA: TGCGCCAGCAGCATCGTAGGTTCGGGGGATACGCAGTATTTT.

The chain employs TRBV2 and TRBJ2-1; D may correspond to TRBD1 or TRBD2 (5 bases each). The CDR3 is 13 residues long. Trimming removed 8 bases at V and 12 bases at J, with 20 bases between. CDR1 is SNHLY and CDR2 is FYNNEI in the germline V gene. CDR3 amino acids: CASGVLEGFGQFF. The CDR3 DNA sequence: TGTGCCAGCGGGGTTTTAGAGGGGTTTGGGCAGTTCTTC.

The chain uses TRBV19 and TRBJ2-1; TRBD1 matches at 7 bases. With 1 base clipped from V and 11 bases from J, the junction kept 17 bases outside the gene matches. The CDR3 loop spans 17 amino acids. CDR1 is LNHDA and CDR2 is SQIVND in the germline V gene (reference sequence). CDR3 nucleotide sequence: TGTGCCAGTAGTATAGTAGCCCCCGGACAGGTTTCGACCCAGCAGTTCTTC. Its protein is CASSIVAPGQVSTQQFF.

The J gene is TRBJ2-3, the V gene TRBV27, with D unclear. This CDR3 comprises 13 residues. Germline V gives CDR1 MNHEY, CDR2 SMNVEV (reference sequence). V shed 6 bases and J shed 3 bases, with 10 bases lying between them. CDR3 sequence reads: CASRPFLTDTQYF. CDR3 coding DNA: TGTGCCAGCAGACCTTTTTTAACAGATACGCAGTATTTT.

The chain recombines TRBV29-1 with TRBJ2-5; the D gene is possibly TRBD2 (6 bases). The CDR3 is 12 residues long. V lost 7 bases to trimming and J lost 5 bases, with 14 bases between them. Germline loops: CDR1 SQVTM, CDR2 ANQGSEA. The CDR3 DNA follows: TGCAGCGGACGAGGGGCGGGGGAGACCCAGTACTTC. Amino acid sequence: CSGRGAGETQYF.

The V call is TRBV25-1, the J call TRBJ2-4; D may be TRBD2 (5 bases). V lost 4 bases to trimming and J lost 6 bases, with 19 bases between them. Per germline, CDR1 MGHDK and CDR2 SYGVNS. The CDR3 loop spans 16 amino acids. The CDR3: CASSGTVGKTGNIQYF. In nucleotides, the CDR3 is TGTGCCAGCAGTGGGACTGTGGGTAAGACTGGAAACATTCAGTACTTC.

V and J are TRBV19 and TRBJ2-7; no firm D call. V was pared by 4 bases and J by 1 base, with 20 bases between. The germline gives CDR1 LNHDA, CDR2 SQIVND (reference sequence). The CDR3 has 17 residues. This CDR3 reads CASSTQLGRLRSYEQYF. The DNA for the CDR3 is TGTGCCAGTAGTACCCAGCTAGGACGGTTAAGGTCCTACGAGCAGTACTTC. The variable domain in full, with the rest retrieved from reference TRBV19 and TRBJ2-7, is DGGITQSPKYLFRKEGQNVTLSCEQNLNHDAMYWYRQDPGQGLRLIYYSQIVNDFQKGDIAEGYSVSREKKESFPLTVTSAQKNPTAFYLCASSTQLGRLRSYEQYFGPGTRLTVT.

This chain links TRBV30 with TRBJ2-5, with TRBD1 matching 7 bases. The assigned J gene may be wrong: the sequence end matches TRBJ2-7 better. CDR1 is GTSNPN and CDR2 is SVGIG in the germline V gene (reference sequence). The CDR3 totals 14 residues. The CDR3 sequence is CAWRKGGKAYEQYF. CDR3 DNA sequence: TGTGCCTGGAGAAAAGGGGGCAAGGCCTACGAGCAGTACTTC.

The chain recombines TRBV27 with TRBJ2-5; TRBD1 matches 8 bases. CDR1 is MNHEY and CDR2 is SMNVEV in the germline V gene (reference sequence). V was clipped by 6 bases and J by 11 bases; unmatched bases: 14. The CDR3 runs to 14 residues. The CDR3 coding sequence is TGTGCCAGCAGACGACAGGGGAACCGCGGGGAGCAGTACTTC. Its protein is CASRRQGNRGEQYF.

This chain connects TRBV5-6 to TRBJ2-5; D is perhaps TRBD2 (6 bases). The CDR3 extends over 15 amino acids. Germline V gene lookup returns CDR1 SGHDT and CDR2 YYEEEE. V lost 3 bases to trimming and J lost 3 bases, with 15 bases between them. DNA of the CDR3: TGTGCCAGCAGCTCGAAAGTTACTAGCAAAGAGACCCAGTACTTC. Protein sequence: CASSSKVTSKETQYF.

The genes are TRBV18 and TRBJ1-4; D is unresolved. Trimming removed 1 base at V and 0 bases at J, with 9 bases between. Looked up from germline, CDR1 is KGHSH and CDR2 is LQKENI. This CDR3 is 16 amino acids long. In nucleotides, the CDR3 is TGTGCCAGCTCACCACTCAACCTAACAACTAATGAAAAACTGTTTTTT. Protein: CASSPLNLTTNEKLFF.